The clone carrying this TCR beta chain was detected ten times or more. Antigen unknown. This specimen comes from a study of quantifying T cell responses using KT2 cells. Study as a whole: TCR alpha and beta constant-region primers primed reverse transcription of RNA.

The germline V gene encodes CDR1 LGHNA and CDR2 YSLEER. This CDR3 is 15 amino acids long. The V and J ends lost 0 bases and 4 bases respectively, with 12 bases between them. An oligo carrying a UMI was ligated to the cDNA 3' end. The first PCR ran three to four cycles with an equimolar RC1.1 and RC1.2 beta primer mix. TCRdb used MiXCR to reprocess the UMI-ligation and nested PCR reads, holding one entry per CDR3 protein. The data show some 48,000 distinct CDR3 sequences, approximately 10% seen once. KT2 cells were mixed with fixed PBMC numbers at varying ratios. Findings of the study overall: Very high KT2 spike-in numbers caused saturation in KT2 sequence detection.

This clonotype originated in a human donor. The chain joins TRBV4-3 to TRBJ1-2, with a weak D call TRBD1 (6 bases). Sequencing was carried out using PBMCs spiked with cells of the T cell clone KT2. The CDR3 nucleotides are TGCGCCAGCAGCCAAGACTGGACAGCCGCCTATGGCTACACCTTC. Translation gives CASSQDWTAAYGYTF.